This TCR beta chain emerged from a study of response to subunit inactivated influenza vaccine. In TCRdb, the RT-PCR reads were re-called with MiXCR into one record per CDR3 protein. Of some 540,000 distinct CDR3 sequences in the sample, roughly 23% were seen once. The germline V and J ends were trimmed by 4 bases and 5 bases, with 9 bases remaining between them. Germline loops: CDR1 LGHDT, CDR2 YNNKEL (reference sequence). The CDR3 totals 12 residues. The same sample was also used in a study of T cells expressing NK-cell markers. From that second work: UMIs accompanied the 5'RACE template switching by which TCR beta cDNA was made.

This specimen was CD4+ T cells sorted from PBMCs, taken 11 to 12 days after vaccination. The V and J genes are TRBV3-1 and TRBJ2-7; no definite D call. This receptor was obtained from a man aged 50-60 years who received an inactivated influenza vaccine. The chain's CDR3 is CASSPSWDEQYF. CDR3 in DNA: TGTGCCAGCAGCCCTTCGTGGGACGAGCAGTACTTC.